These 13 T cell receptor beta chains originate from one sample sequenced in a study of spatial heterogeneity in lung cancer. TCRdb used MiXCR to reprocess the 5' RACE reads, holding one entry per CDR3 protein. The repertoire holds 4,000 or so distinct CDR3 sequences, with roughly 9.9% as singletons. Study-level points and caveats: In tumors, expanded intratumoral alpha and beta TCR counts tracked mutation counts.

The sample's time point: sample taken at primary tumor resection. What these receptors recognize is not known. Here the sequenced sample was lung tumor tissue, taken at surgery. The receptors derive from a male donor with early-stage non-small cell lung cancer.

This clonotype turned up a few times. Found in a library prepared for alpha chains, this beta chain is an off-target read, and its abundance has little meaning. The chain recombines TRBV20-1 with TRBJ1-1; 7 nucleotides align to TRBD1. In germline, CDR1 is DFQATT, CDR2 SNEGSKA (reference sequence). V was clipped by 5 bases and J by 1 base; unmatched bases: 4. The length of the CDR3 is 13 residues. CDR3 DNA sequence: TGCAGTGCTGCCGGGACAGAGAACACTGAAGCTTTCTTT. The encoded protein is CSAAGTENTEAFF.

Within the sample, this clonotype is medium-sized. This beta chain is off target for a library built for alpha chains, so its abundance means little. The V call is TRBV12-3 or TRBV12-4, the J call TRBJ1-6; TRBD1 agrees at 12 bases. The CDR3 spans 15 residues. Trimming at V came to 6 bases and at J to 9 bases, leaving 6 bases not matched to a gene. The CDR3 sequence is CASSSGTGGSSPLHF. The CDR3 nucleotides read TGTGCCAGCAGCTCCGGGACAGGGGGCAGTTCACCCCTCCACTTT.

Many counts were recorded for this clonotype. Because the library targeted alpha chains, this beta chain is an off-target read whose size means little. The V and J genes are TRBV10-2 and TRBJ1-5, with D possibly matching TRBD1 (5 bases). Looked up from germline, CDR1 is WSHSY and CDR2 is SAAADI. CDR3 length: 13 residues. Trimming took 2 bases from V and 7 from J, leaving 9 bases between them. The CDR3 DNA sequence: TGCGCCAGCAGTGAGGGGGCTAGGCAGCCCCAGCATTTT. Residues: CASSEGARQPQHF.

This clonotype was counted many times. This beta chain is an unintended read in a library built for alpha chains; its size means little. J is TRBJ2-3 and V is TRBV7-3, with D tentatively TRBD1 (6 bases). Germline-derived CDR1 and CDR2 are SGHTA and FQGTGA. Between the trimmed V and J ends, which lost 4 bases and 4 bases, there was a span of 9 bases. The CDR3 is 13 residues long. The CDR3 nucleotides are TGTGCCAGCAGCTCGGACAGCCCAGATACGCAGTATTTT. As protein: CASSSDSPDTQYF.

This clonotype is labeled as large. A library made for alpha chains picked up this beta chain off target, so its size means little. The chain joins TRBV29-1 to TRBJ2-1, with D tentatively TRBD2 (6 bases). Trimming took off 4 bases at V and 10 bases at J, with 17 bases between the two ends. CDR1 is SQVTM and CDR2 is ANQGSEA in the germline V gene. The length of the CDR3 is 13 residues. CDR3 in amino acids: CSVGLGSSVEQFF. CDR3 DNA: TGCAGCGTTGGACTAGGGTCGAGTGTCGAGCAGTTCTTC.

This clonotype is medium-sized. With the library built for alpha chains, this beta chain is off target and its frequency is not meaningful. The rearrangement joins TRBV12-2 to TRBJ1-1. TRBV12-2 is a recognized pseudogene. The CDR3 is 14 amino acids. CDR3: CASRLGRKNTEAFF. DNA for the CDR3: TGTGCAAGTCGCTTAGGCAGGAAGAACACTGAAGCTTTCTTT.

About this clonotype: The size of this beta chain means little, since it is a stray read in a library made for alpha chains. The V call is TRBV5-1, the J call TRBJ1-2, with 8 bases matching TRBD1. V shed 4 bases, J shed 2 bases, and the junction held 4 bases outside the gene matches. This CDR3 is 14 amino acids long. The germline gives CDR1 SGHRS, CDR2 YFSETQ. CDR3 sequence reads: CASSPGQANYGYTF. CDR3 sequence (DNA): TGCGCCAGCAGCCCGGGACAGGCCAACTATGGCTACACCTTC.

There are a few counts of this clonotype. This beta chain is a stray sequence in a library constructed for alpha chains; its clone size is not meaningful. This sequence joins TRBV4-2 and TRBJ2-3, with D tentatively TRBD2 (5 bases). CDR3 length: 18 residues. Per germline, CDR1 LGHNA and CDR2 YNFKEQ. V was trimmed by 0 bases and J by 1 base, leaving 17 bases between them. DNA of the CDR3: TGTGCCAGCAGCCAAGATTCCTCGGACTCTATCCGCACAGATACGCAGTATTTT. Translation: CASSQDSSDSIRTDTQYF.

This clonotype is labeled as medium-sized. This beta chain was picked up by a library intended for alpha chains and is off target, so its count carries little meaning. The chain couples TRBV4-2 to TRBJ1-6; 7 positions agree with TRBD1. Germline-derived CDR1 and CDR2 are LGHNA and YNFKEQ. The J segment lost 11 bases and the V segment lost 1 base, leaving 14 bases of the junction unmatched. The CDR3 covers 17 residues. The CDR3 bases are TGTGCCAGCAGCCAAGTTCGGACAGCAGGGGGTGTCCCACCCCTCCACTTT. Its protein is CASSQVRTAGGVPPLHF.

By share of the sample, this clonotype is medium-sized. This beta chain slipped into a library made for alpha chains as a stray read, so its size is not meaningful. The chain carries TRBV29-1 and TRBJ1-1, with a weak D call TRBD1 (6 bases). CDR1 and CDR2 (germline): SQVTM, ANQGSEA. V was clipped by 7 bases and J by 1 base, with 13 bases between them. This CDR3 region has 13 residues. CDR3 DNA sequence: TGCAGCGCTAACAGGGCGACGAACACTGAAGCTTTCTTT. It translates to CSANRATNTEAFF.

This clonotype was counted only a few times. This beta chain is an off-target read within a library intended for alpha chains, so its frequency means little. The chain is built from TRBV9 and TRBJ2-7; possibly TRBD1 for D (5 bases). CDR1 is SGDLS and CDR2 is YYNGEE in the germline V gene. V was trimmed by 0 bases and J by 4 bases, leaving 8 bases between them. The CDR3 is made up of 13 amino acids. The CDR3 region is CASSVDQGYEQYF. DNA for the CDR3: TGTGCCAGCAGCGTAGACCAGGGTTACGAGCAGTACTTC.

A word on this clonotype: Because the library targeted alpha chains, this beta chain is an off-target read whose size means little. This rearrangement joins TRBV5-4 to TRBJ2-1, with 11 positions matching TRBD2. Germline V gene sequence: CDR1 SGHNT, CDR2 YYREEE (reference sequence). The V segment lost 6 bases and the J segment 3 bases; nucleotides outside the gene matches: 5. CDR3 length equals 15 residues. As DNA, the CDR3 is TGTGCCAGCACCCCGACTAGCGGGAACTACAATGAGCAGTTCTTC. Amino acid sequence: CASTPTSGNYNEQFF.

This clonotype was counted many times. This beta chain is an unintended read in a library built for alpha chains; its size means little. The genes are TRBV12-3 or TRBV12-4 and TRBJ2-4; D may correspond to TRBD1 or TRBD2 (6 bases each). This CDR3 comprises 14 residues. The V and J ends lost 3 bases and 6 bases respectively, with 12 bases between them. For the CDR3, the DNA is TGTGCCAGCAGTTTCGGGGGCTTGGGAAACATTCAGTACTTC. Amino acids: CASSFGGLGNIQYF.